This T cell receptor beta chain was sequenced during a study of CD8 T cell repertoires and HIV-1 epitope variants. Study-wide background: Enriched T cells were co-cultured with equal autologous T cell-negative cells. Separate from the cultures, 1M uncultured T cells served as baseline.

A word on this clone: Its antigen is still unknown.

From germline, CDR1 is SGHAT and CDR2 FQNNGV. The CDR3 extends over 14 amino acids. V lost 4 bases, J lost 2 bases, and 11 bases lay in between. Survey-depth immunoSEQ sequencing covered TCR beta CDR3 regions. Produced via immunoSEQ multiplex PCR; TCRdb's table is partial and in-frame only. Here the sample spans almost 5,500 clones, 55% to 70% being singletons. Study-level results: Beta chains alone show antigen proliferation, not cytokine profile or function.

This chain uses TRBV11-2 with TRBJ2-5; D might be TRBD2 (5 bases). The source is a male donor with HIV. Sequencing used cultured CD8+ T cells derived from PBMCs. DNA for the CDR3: TGTGCCAGCAGCTACGGACGGACTCAAGAGACCCAGTACTTC. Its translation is CASSYGRTQETQYF.